The entry that follows covers one T cell receptor beta chain sequence. The antigen is undetermined. The data stem from a study of cytomegalovirus exposure and HLA in healthy donors. The PCR was carried out with 60 Vbeta primers and 13 Jbeta primers. Assay used: immunoSEQ multiplex PCR; TCRdb lists only in-frame clones, some missing. The profile covers about 200,000 clones, with roughly four fifths appearing a single time and roughly 0.095% taken by the ten largest. Study-wide results and limits: Later analysis showed TCR association rates varying by HLA locus, highest for DRB1 and lowest for HLA-C. For TCR beta chains, V- and J-gene trimming was later linked to a missense DCLRE1C variant.

This receptor was obtained from a boy aged 2-9 years in good health and CMV-seronegative. The material sequenced was PBMCs.

CDR3 in amino acids: CASSLASGGDYGYTF. The CDR3, as DNA: TGCGCCAGCAGCTTGGCCTCAGGGGGCGACTATGGCTACACCTTC. The chain has TRBV5-1 and TRBJ1-2; 8 bases are shared with TRBD1. The trim removed 0 bases at V and 3 bases at J, leaving 4 bases unmatched. Germline CDR1 is SGHRS and CDR2 is YFSETQ. The CDR3 totals 15 residues.